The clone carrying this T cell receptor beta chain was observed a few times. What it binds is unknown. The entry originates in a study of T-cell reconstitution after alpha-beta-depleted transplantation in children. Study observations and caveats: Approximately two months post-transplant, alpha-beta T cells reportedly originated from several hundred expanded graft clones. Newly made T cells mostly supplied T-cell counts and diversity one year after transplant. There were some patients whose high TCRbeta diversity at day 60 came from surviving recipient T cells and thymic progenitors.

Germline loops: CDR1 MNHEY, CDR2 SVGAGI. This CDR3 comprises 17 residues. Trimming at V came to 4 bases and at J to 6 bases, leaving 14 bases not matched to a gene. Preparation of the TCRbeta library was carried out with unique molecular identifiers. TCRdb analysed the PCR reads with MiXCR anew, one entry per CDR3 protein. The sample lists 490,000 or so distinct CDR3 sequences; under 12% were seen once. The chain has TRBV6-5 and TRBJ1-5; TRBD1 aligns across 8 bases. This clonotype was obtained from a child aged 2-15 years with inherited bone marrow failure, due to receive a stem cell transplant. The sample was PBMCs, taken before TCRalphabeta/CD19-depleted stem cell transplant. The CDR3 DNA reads TGTGCCAGCAGTTTTGACAGGGGCTACGCTGCGCCTCAGCCCCAGCATTTT. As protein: CASSFDRGYAAPQPQHF.